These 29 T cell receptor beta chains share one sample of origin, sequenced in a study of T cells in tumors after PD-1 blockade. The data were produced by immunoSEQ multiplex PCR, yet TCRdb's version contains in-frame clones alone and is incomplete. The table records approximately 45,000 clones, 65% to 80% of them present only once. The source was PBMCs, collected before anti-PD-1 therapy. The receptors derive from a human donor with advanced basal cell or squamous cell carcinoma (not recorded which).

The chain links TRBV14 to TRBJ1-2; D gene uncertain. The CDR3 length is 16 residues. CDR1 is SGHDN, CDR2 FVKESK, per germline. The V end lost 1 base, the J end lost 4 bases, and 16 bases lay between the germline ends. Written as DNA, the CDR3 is TGTGCCAGCAGCCAAGGAAACCCTTTTAAAGCCTATGGCTACACCTTC. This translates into CASSQGNPFKAYGYTF.

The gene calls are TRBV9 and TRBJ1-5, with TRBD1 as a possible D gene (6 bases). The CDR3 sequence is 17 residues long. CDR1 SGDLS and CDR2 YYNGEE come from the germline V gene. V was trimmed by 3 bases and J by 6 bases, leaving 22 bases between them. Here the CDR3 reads CASSGEPGTNPLQPQHF. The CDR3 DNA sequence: TGTGCCAGCAGCGGGGAGCCCGGGACAAACCCCCTTCAGCCCCAGCATTTT.

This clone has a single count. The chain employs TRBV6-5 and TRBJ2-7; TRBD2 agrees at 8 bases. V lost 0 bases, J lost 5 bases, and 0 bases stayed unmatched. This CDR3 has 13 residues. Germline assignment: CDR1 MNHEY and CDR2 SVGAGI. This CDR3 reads CASSYSRGDEQYF. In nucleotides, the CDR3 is TGTGCCAGCAGTTACTCGCGGGGGGACGAGCAGTACTTC.

CDR3 sequence: CSASGGLAGEGIYNEQFF. As DNA, the CDR3 is TGCAGTGCTAGTGGGGGACTAGCGGGAGAAGGGATTTACAATGAGCAGTTCTTC. The chain combines TRBV20-1 with TRBJ2-1, with TRBD2 matching over 14 bases. V lost 3 bases and J lost 4; bases outside the gene matches: 11. The CDR3 runs 18 residues. Germline lookup yields CDR1 DFQATT and CDR2 SNEGSKA (reference sequence).

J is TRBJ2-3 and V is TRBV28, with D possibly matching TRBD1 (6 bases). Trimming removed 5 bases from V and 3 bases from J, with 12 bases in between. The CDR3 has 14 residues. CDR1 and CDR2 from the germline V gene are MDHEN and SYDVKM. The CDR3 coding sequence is TGTGCCAGCAGTCTCCGGGACATTACAGATACGCAGTATTTT. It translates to CASSLRDITDTQYF.

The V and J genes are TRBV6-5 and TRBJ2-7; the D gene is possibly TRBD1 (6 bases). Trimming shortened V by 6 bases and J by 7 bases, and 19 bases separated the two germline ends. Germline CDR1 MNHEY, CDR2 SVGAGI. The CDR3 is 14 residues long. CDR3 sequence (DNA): TGTGCCAGCAGCACAGGGTGGGGAACTCGGGAGCAGTACTTC. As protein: CASSTGWGTREQYF.

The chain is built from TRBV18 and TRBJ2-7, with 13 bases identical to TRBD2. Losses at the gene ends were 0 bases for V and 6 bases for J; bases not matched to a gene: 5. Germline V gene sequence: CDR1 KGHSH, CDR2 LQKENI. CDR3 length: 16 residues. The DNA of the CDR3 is TGTGCCAGCTCACCACCACTAGCGGGAGGGCCGGGCGAGCAGTACTTC. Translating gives CASSPPLAGGPGEQYF.

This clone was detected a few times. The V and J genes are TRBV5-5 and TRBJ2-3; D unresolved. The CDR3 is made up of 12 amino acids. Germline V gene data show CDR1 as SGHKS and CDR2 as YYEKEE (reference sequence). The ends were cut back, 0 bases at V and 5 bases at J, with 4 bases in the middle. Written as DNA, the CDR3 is TGTGCCAGCAGCTTGGCGGGAGATACGCAGTATTTT. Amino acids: CASSLAGDTQYF.

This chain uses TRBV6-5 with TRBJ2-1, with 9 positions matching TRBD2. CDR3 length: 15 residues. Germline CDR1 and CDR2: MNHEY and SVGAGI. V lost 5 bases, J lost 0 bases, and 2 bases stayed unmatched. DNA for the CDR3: TGTGCCAGCAGTCTGACTAGCGGCTCCTACAATGAGCAGTTCTTC. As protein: CASSLTSGSYNEQFF.

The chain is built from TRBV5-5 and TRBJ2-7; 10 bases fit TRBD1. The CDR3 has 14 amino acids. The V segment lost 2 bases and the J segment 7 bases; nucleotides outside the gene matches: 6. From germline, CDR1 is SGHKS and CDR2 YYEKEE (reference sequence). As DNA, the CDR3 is TGTGCCAGCAGCTTTAAAGGGACAGGGGTTGAGCAGTACTTC. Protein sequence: CASSFKGTGVEQYF.

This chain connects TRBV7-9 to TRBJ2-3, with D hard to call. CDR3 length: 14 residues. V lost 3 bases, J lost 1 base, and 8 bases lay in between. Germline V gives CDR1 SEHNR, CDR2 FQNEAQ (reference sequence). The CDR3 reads CASSFVAGTDTQYF. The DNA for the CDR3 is TGTGCCAGCAGCTTCGTGGCGGGCACAGATACGCAGTATTTT.

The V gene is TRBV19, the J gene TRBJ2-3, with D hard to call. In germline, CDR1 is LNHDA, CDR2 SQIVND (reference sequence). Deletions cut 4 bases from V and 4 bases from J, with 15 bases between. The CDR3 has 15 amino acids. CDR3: CASSKGLPRSDTQYF. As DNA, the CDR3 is TGTGCCAGTAGTAAGGGCCTTCCACGGTCAGATACGCAGTATTTT.

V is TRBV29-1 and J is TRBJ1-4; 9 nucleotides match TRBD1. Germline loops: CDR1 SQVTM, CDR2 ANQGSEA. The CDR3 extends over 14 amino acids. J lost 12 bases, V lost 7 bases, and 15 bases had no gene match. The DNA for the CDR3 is TGCAGCGCGGGTAAACAGGGGGCCGCCGGGGAACTGTTTTTT. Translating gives CSAGKQGAAGELFF.

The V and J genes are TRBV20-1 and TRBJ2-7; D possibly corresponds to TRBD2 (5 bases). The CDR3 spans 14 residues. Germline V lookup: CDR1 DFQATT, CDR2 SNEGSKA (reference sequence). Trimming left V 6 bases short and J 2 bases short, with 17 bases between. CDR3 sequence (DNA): TGCAGTGCAAGTCTCAGCGGTAATCCCTACGAGCAGTACTTC. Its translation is CSASLSGNPYEQYF.

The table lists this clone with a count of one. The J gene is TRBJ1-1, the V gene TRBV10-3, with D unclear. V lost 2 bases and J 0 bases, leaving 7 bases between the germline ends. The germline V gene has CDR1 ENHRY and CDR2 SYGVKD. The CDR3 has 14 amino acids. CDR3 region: CAISEAGLNTEAFF. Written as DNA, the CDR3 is TGTGCCATCAGTGAGGCAGGACTGAACACTGAAGCTTTCTTT.

The CDR3 here is CASRRDRVTGELFF. Written as DNA, the CDR3 is TGCGCCAGCCGGCGGGACAGGGTAACCGGGGAGCTGTTTTTT. This chain links TRBV5-1 with TRBJ2-2, with 9 positions matching TRBD1. V lost 7 bases, J lost 5 bases, and 6 bases stayed unmatched. CDR1 and CDR2 from the germline V gene are SGHRS and YFSETQ. The CDR3 spans 14 residues.

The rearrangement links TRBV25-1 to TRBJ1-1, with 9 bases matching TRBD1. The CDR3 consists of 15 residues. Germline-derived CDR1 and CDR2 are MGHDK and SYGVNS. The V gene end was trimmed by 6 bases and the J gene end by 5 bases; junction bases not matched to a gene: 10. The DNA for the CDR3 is TGTGCCAGCAGGCGGACAGGGGAAGGTGGGACTGAAGCTTTCTTT. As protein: CASRRTGEGGTEAFF.

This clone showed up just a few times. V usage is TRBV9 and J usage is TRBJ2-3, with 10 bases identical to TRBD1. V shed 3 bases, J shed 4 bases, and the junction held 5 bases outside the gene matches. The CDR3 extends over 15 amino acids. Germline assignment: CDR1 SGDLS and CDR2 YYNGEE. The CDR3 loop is CASSGGGQGSDTQYF. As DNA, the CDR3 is TGTGCCAGCAGCGGTGGGGGACAGGGGTCAGATACGCAGTATTTT. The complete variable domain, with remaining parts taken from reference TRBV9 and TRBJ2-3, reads DSGVTQTPKHLITATGQRVTLRCSPRSGDLSVYWYQQSLDQGLQFLIQYYNGEERAKGNILERFSAQQFPDLHSELNLSSLELGDSALYFCASSGGGQGSDTQYFGPGTRLTVL.

The CDR3 sequence: CASSYGMRQPQHF. As DNA, the CDR3 is TGTGCCAGCAGTTATGGCATGCGTCAGCCCCAGCATTTT. The gene calls are TRBV12-3 or TRBV12-4 and TRBJ1-5; D gene ambiguous. Deletions cut 4 bases from V and 6 bases from J, with 10 bases between. The length of the CDR3 is 13 residues.

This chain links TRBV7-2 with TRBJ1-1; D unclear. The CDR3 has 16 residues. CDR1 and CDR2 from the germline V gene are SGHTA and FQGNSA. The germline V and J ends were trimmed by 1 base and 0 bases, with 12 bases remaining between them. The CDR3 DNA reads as TGTGCCAGCAGCTTAGATAGCACAGCCTTGAACACTGAAGCTTTCTTT. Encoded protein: CASSLDSTALNTEAFF. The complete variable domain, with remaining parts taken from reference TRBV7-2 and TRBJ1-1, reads GAGVSQSPSNKVTEKGKDVELRCDPISGHTALYWYRQSLGQGLEFLIYFQGNSAPDKSGLPSDRFSAERTGGSVSTLTIQRTQQEDSAVYLCASSLDSTALNTEAFFGQGTRLTVV.

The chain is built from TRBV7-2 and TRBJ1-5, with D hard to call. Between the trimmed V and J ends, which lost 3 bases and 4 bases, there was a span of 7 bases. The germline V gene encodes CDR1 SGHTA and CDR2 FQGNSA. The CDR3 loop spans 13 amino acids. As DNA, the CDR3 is TGTGCCAGCAGCTTTAGGGTGAATCAGCCCCAGCATTTT. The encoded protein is CASSFRVNQPQHF.

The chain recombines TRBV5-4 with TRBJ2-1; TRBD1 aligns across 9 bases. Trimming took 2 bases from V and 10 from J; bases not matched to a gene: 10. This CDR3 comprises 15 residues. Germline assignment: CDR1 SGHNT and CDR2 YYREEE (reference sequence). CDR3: CASSFSTGGTQEQFF. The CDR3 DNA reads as TGTGCCAGCAGCTTTTCGACAGGGGGAACCCAGGAGCAGTTCTTC.

Written as DNA, the CDR3 is TGTGCCAGCTCACCTTTACAGGAGACTGAAGCTTTCTTT. This codes for CASSPLQETEAFF. The gene calls are TRBV18 and TRBJ1-1, with D maybe TRBD1 (5 bases). The CDR3 sequence is 13 residues long. Trimming stripped 3 bases from V and 5 bases from J, with 10 bases between. Germline assignment: CDR1 KGHSH and CDR2 LQKENI.

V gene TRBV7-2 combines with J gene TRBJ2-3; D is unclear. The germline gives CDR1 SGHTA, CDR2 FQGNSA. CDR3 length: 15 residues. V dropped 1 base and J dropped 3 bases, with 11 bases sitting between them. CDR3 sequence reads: CASSLVGVATDTQYF. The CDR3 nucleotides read TGTGCCAGCAGCTTAGTTGGGGTCGCTACAGATACGCAGTATTTT. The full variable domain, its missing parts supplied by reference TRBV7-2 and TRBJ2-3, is GAGVSQSPSNKVTEKGKDVELRCDPISGHTALYWYRQSLGQGLEFLIYFQGNSAPDKSGLPSDRFSAERTGGSVSTLTIQRTQQEDSAVYLCASSLVGVATDTQYFGPGTRLTVL.

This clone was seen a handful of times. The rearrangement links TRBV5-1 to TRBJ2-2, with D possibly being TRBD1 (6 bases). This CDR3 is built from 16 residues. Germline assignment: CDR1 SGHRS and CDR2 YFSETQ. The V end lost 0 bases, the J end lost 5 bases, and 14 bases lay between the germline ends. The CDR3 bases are TGCGCCAGCAGCTTGGTAGGGACACCGGGGACCGGGGAGCTGTTTTTT. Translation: CASSLVGTPGTGELFF.

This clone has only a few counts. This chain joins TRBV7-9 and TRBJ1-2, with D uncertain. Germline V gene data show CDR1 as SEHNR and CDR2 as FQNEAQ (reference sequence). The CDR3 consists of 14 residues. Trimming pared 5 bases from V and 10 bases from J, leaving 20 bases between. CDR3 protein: CASSPSDTSDIYTF. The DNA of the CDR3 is TGTGCCAGCAGCCCAAGTGACACTTCAGATATCTACACCTTC.

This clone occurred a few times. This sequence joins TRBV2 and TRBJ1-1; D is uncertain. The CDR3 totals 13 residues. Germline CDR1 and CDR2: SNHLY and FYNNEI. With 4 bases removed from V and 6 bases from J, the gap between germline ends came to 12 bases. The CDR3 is CASSVIRASEAFF. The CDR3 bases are TGTGCCAGCAGTGTTATCCGGGCTTCTGAAGCTTTCTTT.

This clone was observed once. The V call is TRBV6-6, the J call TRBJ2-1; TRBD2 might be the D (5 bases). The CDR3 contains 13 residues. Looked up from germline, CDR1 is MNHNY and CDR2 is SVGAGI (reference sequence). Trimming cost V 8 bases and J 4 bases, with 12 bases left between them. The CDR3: CASSTEGYNEQFF. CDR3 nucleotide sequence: TGTGCCAGCTCGACCGAGGGATACAATGAGCAGTTCTTC.

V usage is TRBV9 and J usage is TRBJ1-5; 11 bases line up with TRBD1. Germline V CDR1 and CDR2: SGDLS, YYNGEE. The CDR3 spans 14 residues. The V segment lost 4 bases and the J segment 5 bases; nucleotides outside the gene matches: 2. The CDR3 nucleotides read TGTGCCAGCAGCAGGGACAGGGGGGATCAGCCCCAGCATTTT. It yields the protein CASSRDRGDQPQHF.